These T cell receptor beta chains were read from a single sample in a study of T-cell reconstitution after alpha-beta-depleted transplantation in children. Each CDR3 protein gets one entry after TCRdb re-called the PCR reads with MiXCR. The table lists roughly 98,000 distinct CDR3 sequences, about 14% of them singletons, with 15% to 20% in the top ten. The sample in question was PBMCs, mostly from graft donor cells, obtained 180 days after TCRalphabeta/CD19-depleted stem cell transplant. Source of these receptors: a male patient between 2 and 10 years old who had a stem cell transplant for acute lymphoblastic leukemia, so the T cells may come from the graft donor. Each CDR3 is given with its conserved first and last residue. The D gene is left open where the match is weak. Expanded clones get a size class; other rows say once, few or many, or leave the size out.

J gene: TRBJ2-7; V gene: TRBV5-1; D gene: TRBD2; clone size: few; CDR3 DNA: TGCGCCAGCGGGAGGGACGGCAGCTCCTACGAGCAGTACTTC; CDR3 protein: CASGRDGSSYEQYF
J gene: TRBJ2-1; V gene: TRBV30; D gene: .; clone size: few; CDR3 DNA: TGTGCCTGGAGTGTGGGGGAAGGCAATGAGCAGTTCTTC; CDR3 protein: CAWSVGEGNEQFF
J gene: TRBJ2-3; V gene: TRBV29-1; D gene: TRBD2; clone size: few; CDR3 DNA: TGCAGCGCTAACCACTGGGAGGGACTAGCGGGGAGCACAGATACGCAGTATTTT; CDR3 protein: CSANHWEGLAGSTDTQYF
J gene: TRBJ2-1; V gene: TRBV10-3; D gene: .; clone size: few; CDR3 DNA: TGTGCCATCAGTGACCGAGGGGACGAGCAGTTCTTC; CDR3 protein: CAISDRGDEQFF
J gene: TRBJ2-5; V gene: TRBV20-1; D gene: .; clone size: medium-sized; CDR3 DNA: TGCAGTGCTGGTGGTCCCAACAGGGCGGTAGAGACCCAGTACTTC; CDR3 protein: CSAGGPNRAVETQYF
J gene: TRBJ1-1; V gene: TRBV2; D gene: TRBD1; clone size: .; CDR3 DNA: TGTGCCAGCAGCGAAACAATTTCACAGGGGGCTTTCTTT; CDR3 protein: CASSETISQGAFF
J gene: TRBJ1-1; V gene: TRBV5-1; D gene: TRBD1; clone size: few; CDR3 DNA: TGCGCCAGCAGCTTACCGGGACAGGGAAATACTGAAGCTTTCTTT; CDR3 protein: CASSLPGQGNTEAFF
J gene: TRBJ1-4; V gene: TRBV12-3/TRBV12-4; D gene: TRBD1; clone size: few; CDR3 DNA: TGTGCCAGCCAGACAGGGGGAGTTGAAAAACTGTTTTTT; CDR3 protein: CASQTGGVEKLFF
J gene: TRBJ2-2; V gene: TRBV6-5; D gene: TRBD2; clone size: .; CDR3 DNA: TGTGCCAGCAGTTACCACCCTACTAGCGATCGGGCCGGGGAGCTGTTTTTT; CDR3 protein: CASSYHPTSDRAGELFF
J gene: TRBJ2-7; V gene: TRBV6-2/TRBV6-3; D gene: TRBD2; clone size: .; CDR3 DNA: TGTGCCAGCCGCAATCTCGGGACTAGCGAGTCCTACGAGCAGTACTTC; CDR3 protein: CASRNLGTSESYEQYF
J gene: TRBJ1-5; V gene: TRBV12-3/TRBV12-4; D gene: .; clone size: few; CDR3 DNA: TGTGCCAGCACCCTCCATGGGGGAAATCAGCCCCAGCATTTT; CDR3 protein: CASTLHGGNQPQHF
J gene: TRBJ2-7; V gene: TRBV6-2/TRBV6-3; D gene: TRBD1; clone size: .; CDR3 DNA: TGTGCCAGCAGCCACCGGGACAGCACCTACGAGCAGTACTTC; CDR3 protein: CASSHRDSTYEQYF
J gene: TRBJ2-1; V gene: TRBV10-2; D gene: TRBD2; clone size: many; CDR3 DNA: TGCGCCAGCAGCCTTCAGCGGGGGACGGGGGATGAGCAGTTCTTC; CDR3 protein: CASSLQRGTGDEQFF
J gene: TRBJ2-1; V gene: TRBV7-2; D gene: TRBD1; clone size: few; CDR3 DNA: TGTGCCAGCACCCCACCGGCAGGGGGTAGGGTCAATGAGCAGTTCTTC; CDR3 protein: CASTPPAGGRVNEQFF
J gene: TRBJ2-5; V gene: TRBV5-6; D gene: TRBD1; clone size: many; CDR3 DNA: TGTGCCAGCAGCTTACAGGGGTCCCAAGAGACCCAGTACTTC; CDR3 protein: CASSLQGSQETQYF
J gene: TRBJ1-4; V gene: TRBV7-2; D gene: .; clone size: .; CDR3 DNA: TGTGCCAGCAGCTTAGGTCGACAGCCGGGGGAAAAACTGTTTTTT; CDR3 protein: CASSLGRQPGEKLFF
J gene: TRBJ1-6; V gene: TRBV7-2; D gene: TRBD1; clone size: .; CDR3 DNA: TGTGCCAGCAGCCCGACAGGGGTCCTTAATTCACCCCTCCACTTT; CDR3 protein: CASSPTGVLNSPLHF
J gene: TRBJ2-7; V gene: TRBV20-1; D gene: .; clone size: .; CDR3 DNA: TGCAGTTCCCCTCCGACTAAGGTTTACGAGCAGTACTTC; CDR3 protein: CSSPPTKVYEQYF
J gene: TRBJ2-1; V gene: TRBV4-1; D gene: .; clone size: few; CDR3 DNA: TGCGCCAGCAGCCAAGGGCCCGCCTCGGGTGAGCAGTTCTTC; CDR3 protein: CASSQGPASGEQFF
J gene: TRBJ2-2; V gene: TRBV7-2; D gene: .; clone size: few; CDR3 DNA: TGTGCCAGCAGCCCCGGGACTCTTCATTATCACACCGGGGAGCTGTTTTTT; CDR3 protein: CASSPGTLHYHTGELFF
J gene: TRBJ1-5; V gene: TRBV20-1; D gene: TRBD1; clone size: few; CDR3 DNA: TGCAGTGCTAGCTACCTCGGGACAGGGGGTCGTCAGCCCCAGCATTTT; CDR3 protein: CSASYLGTGGRQPQHF
J gene: TRBJ1-1; V gene: TRBV6-2/TRBV6-3; D gene: .; clone size: many; CDR3 DNA: TGTGCCAGCAGTAATCGAGCTGAAGCTTTCTTT; CDR3 protein: CASSNRAEAFF
J gene: TRBJ2-5; V gene: TRBV6-1; D gene: TRBD2; clone size: .; CDR3 DNA: TGTGCCAGCAGTAGTAGCGGGGGCGGGGAGACCCAGTACTTC; CDR3 protein: CASSSSGGGETQYF
J gene: TRBJ1-2; V gene: TRBV7-2; D gene: .; clone size: .; CDR3 DNA: TGTGCCAGCAGCTTATCAGAGAACTATGGCTACACCTTC; CDR3 protein: CASSLSENYGYTF
J gene: TRBJ1-1; V gene: TRBV5-1; D gene: .; clone size: few; CDR3 DNA: TGCGCCAGCAGAGGCAGGGGTCACACTGAAGCTTTCTTT; CDR3 protein: CASRGRGHTEAFF
J gene: TRBJ2-5; V gene: TRBV20-1; D gene: .; clone size: few; CDR3 DNA: TGCAGTGCTCACTCGCCCTCACAAGAGACCCAGTACTTC; CDR3 protein: CSAHSPSQETQYF
J gene: TRBJ2-7; V gene: TRBV20-1; D gene: .; clone size: .; CDR3 DNA: TGCAGTGCTACCGGTGGTCTAGCGGTGGGGGCGCGCGAGCAGTACTTC; CDR3 protein: CSATGGLAVGAREQYF
J gene: TRBJ2-3; V gene: TRBV6-1; D gene: .; clone size: few; CDR3 DNA: TGTGCCGCATCTGGGGGGGGGTACAGGGGAAAGGACCCAGGAGATACGCAGTATTTT; CDR3 protein: CAASGGGYRGKDPGDTQYF
J gene: TRBJ2-1; V gene: TRBV6-1; D gene: .; clone size: few; CDR3 DNA: TGTGCCAGCAGTGAAGCGGGGTTTGAGCGTAAGCAGTTCTTC; CDR3 protein: CASSEAGFERKQFF
J gene: TRBJ1-5; V gene: TRBV7-2; D gene: .; clone size: many; CDR3 DNA: TGTGCCAGCAGCTTAGATGGGACATACTATCAGCCCCAGCATTTT; CDR3 protein: CASSLDGTYYQPQHF
J gene: TRBJ2-7; V gene: TRBV7-2; D gene: .; clone size: .; CDR3 DNA: TGTGCCAGCAGCTCGCTAACAGGGTTTCAGTACGAGCAGTACTTC; CDR3 protein: CASSSLTGFQYEQYF
J gene: TRBJ2-1; V gene: TRBV10-2; D gene: .; clone size: few; CDR3 DNA: TGCGCCAGCAGTGAGTCCTGCGGGTCCTACAATGAGCAGTTCTTC; CDR3 protein: CASSESCGSYNEQFF
J gene: TRBJ1-1; V gene: TRBV5-4; D gene: .; clone size: many; CDR3 DNA: TGTGCCAGCAGCTTCGTACCGGGCACTGAAGCTTTCTTT; CDR3 protein: CASSFVPGTEAFF
J gene: TRBJ1-5; V gene: TRBV15; D gene: .; clone size: few; CDR3 DNA: TGTGCCACCAGCAGATCCGACAGAAATCAGCCCCAGCATTTT; CDR3 protein: CATSRSDRNQPQHF
J gene: TRBJ1-2; V gene: TRBV11-2; D gene: TRBD1; clone size: few; CDR3 DNA: TGTGCCAGCAGCTTAAGCGGACTACGGGACAGATTGCGCTACACCTTC; CDR3 protein: CASSLSGLRDRLRYTF
J gene: TRBJ1-5; V gene: TRBV2; D gene: .; clone size: .; CDR3 DNA: TGTGCCAGCAGTGAATCGGGGGCCGGGGATCAGCCCCAGCATTTT; CDR3 protein: CASSESGAGDQPQHF
J gene: TRBJ2-7; V gene: TRBV11-2; D gene: .; clone size: .; CDR3 DNA: TGTGCCAGCAGCTTAACGGGCGAGCAGTACTTC; CDR3 protein: CASSLTGEQYF
J gene: TRBJ2-7; V gene: TRBV7-9; D gene: TRBD1; clone size: .; CDR3 DNA: TGTGCCAGCAGCTTACGCGGACAGGGATCTTCCTACGAGCAGTACTTC; CDR3 protein: CASSLRGQGSSYEQYF
J gene: TRBJ2-2; V gene: TRBV5-6; D gene: .; clone size: .; CDR3 DNA: TGTGCCACCAGAAAAAGGACCGGGGAGCTGTTTTTT; CDR3 protein: CATRKRTGELFF
J gene: TRBJ2-5; V gene: TRBV12-3/TRBV12-4; D gene: TRBD2; clone size: .; CDR3 DNA: TGTGCCAGCACTCTAGCGGGGGTCGGGGAGACCCAGTACTTC; CDR3 protein: CASTLAGVGETQYF
J gene: TRBJ1-1; V gene: TRBV28; D gene: .; clone size: many; CDR3 DNA: TGTGCCAGCAGGCTTCGTGAGGACACTGAAGCTTTCTTT; CDR3 protein: CASRLREDTEAFF
J gene: TRBJ2-5; V gene: TRBV12-3/TRBV12-4; D gene: TRBD1; clone size: .; CDR3 DNA: TGTGCCAGCAGCCAAGCACAGGGGGCAGGGGAGACCCAGTACTTC; CDR3 protein: CASSQAQGAGETQYF
J gene: TRBJ2-2; V gene: TRBV2; D gene: TRBD1; clone size: many; CDR3 DNA: TGTGCCAGCAGGACAGGGGAAACCGGGGAGCTGTTTTTT; CDR3 protein: CASRTGETGELFF
J gene: TRBJ1-5; V gene: TRBV4-1; D gene: .; clone size: few; CDR3 DNA: TGCGCCAGCAGCCAAGTAGGGGGTCACAATCAGCCCCAGCATTTT; CDR3 protein: CASSQVGGHNQPQHF
J gene: TRBJ2-5; V gene: TRBV7-6; D gene: .; clone size: .; CDR3 DNA: TGTGCCAGCAGCGCCCGGGCCGAGACCCAGTACTTC; CDR3 protein: CASSARAETQYF
J gene: TRBJ2-3; V gene: TRBV20-1; D gene: TRBD2; clone size: many; CDR3 DNA: TGCAGTGCTAGAGCTAGCGGGGTCGATACGCAGTATTTT; CDR3 protein: CSARASGVDTQYF
J gene: TRBJ1-2; V gene: TRBV27; D gene: TRBD1; clone size: once; CDR3 DNA: TGTGCCAGCAGTCCACAGGGGTACACAGGCTACACCTTC; CDR3 protein: CASSPQGYTGYTF
J gene: TRBJ2-5; V gene: TRBV12-3/TRBV12-4; D gene: .; clone size: .; CDR3 DNA: TGTGCCAGCAGTTTAGAGAGCGAGCCATTAACCCAGTACTTC; CDR3 protein: CASSLESEPLTQYF
J gene: TRBJ2-3; V gene: TRBV27; D gene: .; clone size: few; CDR3 DNA: TGTGCCAGCAGTTCGGGGTGGGGGACTGTCACGGATACGCAGTATTTT; CDR3 protein: CASSSGWGTVTDTQYF
J gene: TRBJ2-5; V gene: TRBV20-1; D gene: .; clone size: many; CDR3 DNA: TGCAGTGCTAGGGGCGGCCCAGGGACCCAGTACTTC; CDR3 protein: CSARGGPGTQYF
J gene: TRBJ2-2; V gene: TRBV4-1; D gene: .; clone size: few; CDR3 DNA: TGCGCCAGCGAAGAGCAGGACTCCACCGGGGAGCTGTTTTTT; CDR3 protein: CASEEQDSTGELFF
J gene: TRBJ2-1; V gene: TRBV5-1; D gene: TRBD2; clone size: .; CDR3 DNA: TGCGCCAGCAGCTTGGTCCCCACTAGCGGGGGGTTCTTATACAATGAGCAGTTCTTC; CDR3 protein: CASSLVPTSGGFLYNEQFF
J gene: TRBJ2-2; V gene: TRBV4-2; D gene: .; clone size: many; CDR3 DNA: TGTGCCAGCAGCCAAGCCCAGGTGAACACCGGGGAGCTGTTTTTT; CDR3 protein: CASSQAQVNTGELFF